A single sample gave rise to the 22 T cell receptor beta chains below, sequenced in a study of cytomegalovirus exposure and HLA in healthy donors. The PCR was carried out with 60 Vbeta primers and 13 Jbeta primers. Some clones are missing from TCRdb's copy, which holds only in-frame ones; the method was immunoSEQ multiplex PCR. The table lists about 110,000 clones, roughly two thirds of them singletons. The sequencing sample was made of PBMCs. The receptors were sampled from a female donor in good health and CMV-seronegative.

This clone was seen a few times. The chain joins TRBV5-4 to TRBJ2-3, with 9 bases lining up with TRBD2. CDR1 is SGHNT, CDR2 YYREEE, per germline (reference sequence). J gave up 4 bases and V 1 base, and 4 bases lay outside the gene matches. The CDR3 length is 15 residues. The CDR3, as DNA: TGTGCCAGCAGCTTGATGACTAGCGGTTCAGATACGCAGTATTTT. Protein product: CASSLMTSGSDTQYF. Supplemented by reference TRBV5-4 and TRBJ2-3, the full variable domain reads ETGVTQSPTHLIKTRGQQVTLRCSSQSGHNTVSWYQQALGQGPQFIFQYYREEENGRGNFPPRFSGLQFPNYSSELNVNALELDDSALYLCASSLMTSGSDTQYFGPGTRLTVL.

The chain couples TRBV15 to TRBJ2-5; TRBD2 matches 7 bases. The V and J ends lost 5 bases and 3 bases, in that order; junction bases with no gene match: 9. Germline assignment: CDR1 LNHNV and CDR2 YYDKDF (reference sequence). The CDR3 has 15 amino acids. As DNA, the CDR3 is TGTGCCACCAGCCCTTTCTTGGGAGGGGAAGAGACCCAGTACTTC. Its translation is CATSPFLGGEETQYF.

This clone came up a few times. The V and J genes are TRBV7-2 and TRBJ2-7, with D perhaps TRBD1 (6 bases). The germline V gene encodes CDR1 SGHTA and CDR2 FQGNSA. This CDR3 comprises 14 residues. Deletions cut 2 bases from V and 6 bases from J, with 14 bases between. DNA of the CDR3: TGTGCCAGCAGCTTACAACAGGGATCGAGCGAGCAGTACTTC. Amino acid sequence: CASSLQQGSSEQYF.

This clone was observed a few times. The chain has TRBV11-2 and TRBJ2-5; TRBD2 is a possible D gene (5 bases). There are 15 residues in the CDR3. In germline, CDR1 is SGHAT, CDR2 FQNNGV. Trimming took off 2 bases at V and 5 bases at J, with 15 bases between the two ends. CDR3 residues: CASSLIRGRRETQYF. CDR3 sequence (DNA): TGTGCCAGCAGCTTAATTAGAGGGCGGCGGGAGACCCAGTACTTC.

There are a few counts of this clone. This CDR3 reads CARGRETDTQYF. The CDR3 nucleotides are TGTGCAAGAGGGCGGGAGACAGATACGCAGTATTTT. The V gene is TRBV30, the J gene TRBJ2-3, with 7 bases matching TRBD2. The germline CDR1 and CDR2 sequences are GTSNPN and SVGIG (reference sequence). The CDR3 totals 12 residues. Supplemented by reference TRBV30 and TRBJ2-3, the full variable domain reads SQTIHQWPATLVQPVGSPLSLECTVEGTSNPNLYWYRQAAGRGLQLLFYSVGIGQISSEVPQNLSASRPQDRQFILSSKKLLLSDSGFYLCARGRETDTQYFGPGTRLTVL.

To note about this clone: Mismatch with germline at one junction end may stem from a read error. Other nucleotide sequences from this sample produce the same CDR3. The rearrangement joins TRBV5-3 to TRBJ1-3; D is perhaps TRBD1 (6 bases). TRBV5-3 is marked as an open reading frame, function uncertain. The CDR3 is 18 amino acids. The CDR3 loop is CARSTTGTGVPAGNTIYF. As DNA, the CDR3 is TGCGCCAGAAGCACCACAGGGACCGGAGTTCCGGCTGGAAACACCATATATTTT.

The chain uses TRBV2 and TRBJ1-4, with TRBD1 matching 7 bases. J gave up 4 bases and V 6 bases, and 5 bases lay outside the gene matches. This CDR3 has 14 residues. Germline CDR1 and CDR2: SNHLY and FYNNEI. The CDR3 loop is CASRRDSSNEKLFF. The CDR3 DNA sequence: TGTGCCAGCAGACGGGACAGCAGTAATGAAAAACTGTTTTTT.

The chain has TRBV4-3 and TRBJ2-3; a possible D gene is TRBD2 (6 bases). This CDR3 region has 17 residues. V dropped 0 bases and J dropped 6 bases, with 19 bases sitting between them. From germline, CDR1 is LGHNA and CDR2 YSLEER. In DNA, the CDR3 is TGCGCCAGCAGCCAAGAAGCCGGGACTCGGGGCCGCGATACGCAGTATTTT. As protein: CASSQEAGTRGRDTQYF.

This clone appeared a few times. The CDR3 DNA is TGTGCCAGCAGCGTAGTAGGCAGGGGAGGGGAGACCCAGTACTTC. Translation: CASSVVGRGGETQYF. The chain uses TRBV9 and TRBJ2-5; weak D call: TRBD2 (7 bases). Germline CDR1 is SGDLS and CDR2 is YYNGEE. The V gene lost 0 bases and the J gene lost 5 bases, with 14 bases spanning the gap. The CDR3 sequence is 15 residues long.

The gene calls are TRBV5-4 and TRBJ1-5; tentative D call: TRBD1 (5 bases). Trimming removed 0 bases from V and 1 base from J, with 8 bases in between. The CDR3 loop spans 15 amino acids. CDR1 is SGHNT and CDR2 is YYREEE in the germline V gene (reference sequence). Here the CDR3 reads CASSLGGGSNQPQHF. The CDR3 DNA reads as TGTGCCAGCAGCTTGGGCGGGGGAAGCAATCAGCCCCAGCATTTT.

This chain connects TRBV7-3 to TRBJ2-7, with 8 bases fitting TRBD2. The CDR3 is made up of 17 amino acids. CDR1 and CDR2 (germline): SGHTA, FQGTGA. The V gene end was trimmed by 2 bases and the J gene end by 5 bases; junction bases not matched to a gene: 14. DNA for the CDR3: TGTGCCAGCAGCTTAGAAGGGGCCTTCGGGAGGGCCGACGAGCAGTACTTC. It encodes CASSLEGAFGRADEQYF.

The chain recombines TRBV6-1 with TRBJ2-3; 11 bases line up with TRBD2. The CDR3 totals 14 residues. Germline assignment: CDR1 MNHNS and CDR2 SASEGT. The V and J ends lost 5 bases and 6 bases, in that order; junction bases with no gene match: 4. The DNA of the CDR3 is TGTGCCAGCAGTTTAGCGGGGGGGAGGGATACGCAGTATTTT. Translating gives CASSLAGGRDTQYF.

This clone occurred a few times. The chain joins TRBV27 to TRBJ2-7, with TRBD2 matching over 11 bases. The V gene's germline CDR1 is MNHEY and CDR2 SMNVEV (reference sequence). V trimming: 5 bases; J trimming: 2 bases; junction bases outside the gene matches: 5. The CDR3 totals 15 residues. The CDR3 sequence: CASSTSGSTPYEQYF. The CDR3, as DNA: TGTGCCAGCAGTACTAGCGGGAGTACACCCTACGAGCAGTACTTC.

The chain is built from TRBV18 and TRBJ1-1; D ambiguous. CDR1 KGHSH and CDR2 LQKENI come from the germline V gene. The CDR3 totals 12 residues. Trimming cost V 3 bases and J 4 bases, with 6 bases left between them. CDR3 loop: CASSPPGTEAFF. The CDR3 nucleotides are TGTGCCAGCTCACCCCCCGGCACTGAAGCTTTCTTT.

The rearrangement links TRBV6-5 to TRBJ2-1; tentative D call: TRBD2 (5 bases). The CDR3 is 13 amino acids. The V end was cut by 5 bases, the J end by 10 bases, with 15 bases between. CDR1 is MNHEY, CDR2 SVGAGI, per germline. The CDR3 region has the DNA TGTGCCAGCAGTACCCGGGTAGGGAGCGAGCAGTTCTTC. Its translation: CASSTRVGSEQFF.

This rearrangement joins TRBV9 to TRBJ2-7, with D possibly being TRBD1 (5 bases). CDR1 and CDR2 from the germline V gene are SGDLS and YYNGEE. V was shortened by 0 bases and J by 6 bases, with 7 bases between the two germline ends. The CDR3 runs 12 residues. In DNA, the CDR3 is TGTGCCAGCAGCGTAGCAGGGTCCGAGCAGTACTTC. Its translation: CASSVAGSEQYF. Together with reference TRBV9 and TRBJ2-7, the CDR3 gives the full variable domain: DSGVTQTPKHLITATGQRVTLRCSPRSGDLSVYWYQQSLDQGLQFLIQYYNGEERAKGNILERFSAQQFPDLHSELNLSSLELGDSALYFCASSVAGSEQYFGPGTRLTVT.

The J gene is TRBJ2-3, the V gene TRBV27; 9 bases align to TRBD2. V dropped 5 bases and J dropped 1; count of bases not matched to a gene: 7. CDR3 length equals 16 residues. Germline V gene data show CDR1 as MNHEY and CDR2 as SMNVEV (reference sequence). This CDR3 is CASSHPRTSGTDTQYF. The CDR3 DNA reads TGTGCCAGCAGTCACCCACGGACTAGCGGCACAGATACGCAGTATTTT.

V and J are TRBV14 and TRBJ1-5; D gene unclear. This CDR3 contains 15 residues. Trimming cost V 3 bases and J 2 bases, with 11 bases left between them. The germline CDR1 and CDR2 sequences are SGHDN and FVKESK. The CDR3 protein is CASSHLRTGNQPQHF. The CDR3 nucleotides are TGTGCCAGCAGCCATTTAAGGACTGGCAATCAGCCCCAGCATTTT.

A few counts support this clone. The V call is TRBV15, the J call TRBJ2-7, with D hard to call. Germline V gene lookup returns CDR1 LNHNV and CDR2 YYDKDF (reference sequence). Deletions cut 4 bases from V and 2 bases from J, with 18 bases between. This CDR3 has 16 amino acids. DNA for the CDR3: TGTGCCACCAGCACCAGTTTAGGAGACGCCGCCTACGAGCAGTACTTC. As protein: CATSTSLGDAAYEQYF.

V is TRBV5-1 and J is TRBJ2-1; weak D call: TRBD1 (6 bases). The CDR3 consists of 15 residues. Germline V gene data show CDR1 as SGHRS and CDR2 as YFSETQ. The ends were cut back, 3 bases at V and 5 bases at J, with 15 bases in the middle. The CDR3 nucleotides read TGCGCCAGCAGCTCCGGCAGGGGAAGCAACAATGAGCAGTTCTTC. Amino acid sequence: CASSSGRGSNNEQFF.

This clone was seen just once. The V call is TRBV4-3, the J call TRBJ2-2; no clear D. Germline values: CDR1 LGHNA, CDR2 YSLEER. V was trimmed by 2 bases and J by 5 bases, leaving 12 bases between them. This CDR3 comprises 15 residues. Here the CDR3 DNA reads TGCGCCAGCAGCCAACAGTCTGAAGTTACCGGGGAGCTGTTTTTT. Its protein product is CASSQQSEVTGELFF.

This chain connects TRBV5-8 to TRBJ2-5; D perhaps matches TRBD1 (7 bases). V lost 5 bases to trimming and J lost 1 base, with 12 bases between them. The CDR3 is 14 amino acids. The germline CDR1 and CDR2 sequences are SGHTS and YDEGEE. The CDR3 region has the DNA TGTGCCAGCAGTGGAGGGACAGTCCAAGAGACCCAGTACTTC. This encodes CASSGGTVQETQYF. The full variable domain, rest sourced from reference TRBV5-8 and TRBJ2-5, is EAGVTQSPTHLIKTRGQQATLRCSPISGHTSVYWYQQALGLGLQFLLWYDEGEERNRGNFPPRFSGRQFPNYSSELNVNALELEDSALYLCASSGGTVQETQYFGPGTRLLVL.